Shown below are 6 T cell receptor beta chains from a single sample sequenced in a study of blood T cell repertoires in COVID-19. Method: immunoSEQ multiplex PCR; TCRdb's copy keeps in-frame clones and lacks some. This repertoire shows hundreds of thousands of clones, roughly 88% found once; its top ten account for roughly 2.3%. What was sequenced was PBMCs or T cells enriched from blood (not recorded which). The receptor source for this set is a man younger than 45 who had recovered from COVID-19.

The rearrangement links TRBV3-1 (or the pseudogene TRBV3-2) to TRBJ2-2; 8 bases agree with TRBD1. The J segment lost 1 base and the V segment lost 5 bases, leaving 3 bases of the junction unmatched. Germline V gene data show CDR1 as LGHDT and CDR2 as YNNKEL (reference sequence). The CDR3 contains 15 residues. The CDR3 region is CASSYGQGNTGELFF. In DNA, the CDR3 is TGTGCCAGCAGCTACGGACAGGGGAACACCGGGGAGCTGTTTTTT.

This clone was recorded only once. The chain joins TRBV6-6 to TRBJ2-7; no clear D gene. Germline V lookup: CDR1 MNHNY, CDR2 SVGAGI (reference sequence). The length of the CDR3 is 15 residues. V lost 0 bases, J lost 0 bases, and 9 bases lay in between. Here the CDR3 DNA reads TGTGCCAGCAGTTACTCATCTCAACACTCCTACGAGCAGTACTTC. Amino acid sequence: CASSYSSQHSYEQYF.

The gene calls are TRBV11-2 and TRBJ1-1, with 8 bases fitting TRBD1. The germline V gene encodes CDR1 SGHAT and CDR2 FQNNGV. The V segment lost 6 bases and the J segment 8 bases; nucleotides outside the gene matches: 17. The CDR3 totals 16 residues. The CDR3 DNA reads TGTGCCAGCAGTGCCTACCCCGGGACAGGCCTTACAGAAGCTTTCTTT. Translated: CASSAYPGTGLTEAFF.

This clone was detected once. Other DNA sequences in the sample encode the same CDR3. This chain links TRBV19 with TRBJ2-5; perhaps TRBD1 as D (6 bases). Deletions cut 4 bases from V and 2 bases from J, with 11 bases between. CDR3 length equals 14 residues. The germline V gene encodes CDR1 LNHDA and CDR2 SQIVND (reference sequence). CDR3 in amino acids: CASSTTGIQETQYF. The CDR3 region has the DNA TGTGCCAGTAGTACCACAGGGATACAAGAGACCCAGTACTTC.

This clone was seen a single time. V and J are TRBV2 and TRBJ2-7; 10 bases align to TRBD2. Germline V lookup: CDR1 SNHLY, CDR2 FYNNEI. The CDR3 runs to 14 residues. V gave up 4 bases and J gave up 1 base; unmatched junction bases: 1. CDR3 protein: CASSASGGSYEQYF. The CDR3 DNA reads TGTGCCAGCAGTGCTAGCGGGGGTTCCTACGAGCAGTACTTC.

This clone was detected a few times. V gene TRBV7-2 combines with J gene TRBJ2-2; the match to TRBD1 covers 9 bases. The CDR3 spans 15 residues. V dropped 7 bases and J dropped 8; count of bases not matched to a gene: 11. Germline lookup yields CDR1 SGHTA and CDR2 FQGNSA. The CDR3 spells CASKGGQGFLGELFF. The CDR3 coding sequence is TGTGCCAGCAAAGGGGGACAGGGCTTTTTGGGGGAGCTGTTTTTT.